The clone carrying this T cell receptor (beta chain) was recorded once. The antigen is unknown. Systemic immunosuppression or autoimmune disease history was grounds to exclude patients. This CDR3 is 14 amino acids long. The germline gives CDR1 MNHEY, CDR2 SVGAGI. Between the trimmed V and J ends, which lost 2 bases and 9 bases, there was a span of 11 bases. This sample was taken from a study of OX40 agonist ivuxolimab in advanced cancers. General study results and limits: Antigens targeted by the expanded peripheral T cells were not determined. Expanded clones belonging to CD8+ T cells outnumbered, on average, those of CD4+. Nonresponders, in some cases, also had low normalized T-cell clonal expansion.

Libraries were prepared by immunoSEQ multiplex PCR; TCRdb keeps only in-frame clonotypes and omits some of them. The sample has roughly 80,000 clones; 80% to 90% are singletons. This sequence originates from an adult with an advanced solid tumor such as melanoma, head and neck, liver or kidney cancer. This specimen consisted of CD4+ or CD8+ T cells sorted from blood, obtained in a trial of the OX40 agonist ivuxolimab. The rearrangement joins TRBV6-5 to TRBJ1-6, with a possible D match to TRBD1 (5 bases). The DNA for the CDR3 is TGTGCCAGCAGTTACAGCAGGGTGGTTTCACCCCTCCACTTT. Protein: CASSYSRVVSPLHF.